A selection of T cell receptor beta chains follows, all from one sample in a study of T cell repertoires in aging, cancer and after chemotherapy. MiXCR, run by TCRdb on the multiplex PCR reads, gives a single entry per CDR3 protein. The data hold fewer than 6,500 distinct CDR3 sequences, with 25% to 30% observed a single time. Sequencing was performed on blood. These receptors were obtained from a human donor in good health. Both conserved end residues are part of each CDR3. D genes are given only for firm matches. The size field is filled for only some rows; it gives once, few, many or a size class.

. | TRBD2 | TRBJ2-1 | TRBV7-9 | CASSHPWREGDEQFF | TGTGCCAGCAGCCACCCTTGGCGGGAGGGCGATGAGCAGTTCTTC
. | . | TRBJ2-3 | TRBV6-5 | CASSFFTWRTDTQYF | TGTGCCAGCAGCTTTTTTACATGGAGGACAGATACGCAGTATTTT
few | . | TRBJ2-5 | TRBV20-1 | CSARGTSRETQYF | TGCAGTGCTAGAGGAACAAGTAGAGAGACCCAGTACTTC
medium-sized | . | TRBJ2-7 | TRBV6-5 | CASSPAPGEQYF | TGTGCCAGCAGCCCTGCCCCGGGAGAGCAGTACTTC
. | . | TRBJ1-2 | TRBV5-1 | CASSLGFGDYGYTF | TGCGCCAGCAGCTTGGGTTTCGGTGACTATGGCTACACCTTC
. | TRBD2 | TRBJ2-5 | TRBV20-1 | CSARVPGLVWGETQYF | TGCAGTGCTAGAGTTCCCGGACTAGTGTGGGGAGAGACCCAGTACTTC
few | . | TRBJ2-2 | TRBV20-1 | CSARDLLSGLTGELFF | TGCAGTGCTAGAGATCTGCTGTCAGGGCTAACCGGGGAGCTGTTTTTT
. | . | TRBJ1-5 | TRBV4-1 | CASSQDGRGNQPQHF | TGCGCCAGCAGCCAAGATGGCAGGGGAAATCAGCCCCAGCATTTT
. | . | TRBJ2-2 | TRBV5-4 | CASSSLEGRNTGELFF | TGTGCCAGCAGCTCCCTTGAGGGGCGGAATACCGGGGAGCTGTTTTTT
. | TRBD1 | TRBJ2-1 | TRBV9 | CASSVQDRGFSSYNEQFF | TGTGCCAGCAGCGTACAGGACAGGGGATTTAGCTCCTACAATGAGCAGTTCTTC
few | . | TRBJ2-1 | TRBV7-6 | CASSFYDNEQFF | TGTGCCAGCAGCTTCTACGACAATGAGCAGTTCTTC
. | . | TRBJ2-3 | TRBV9 | CASSGGGTSTDTQYF | TGTGCCAGCAGCGGAGGGGGGACATCCACAGATACGCAGTATTTT
medium-sized | TRBD1 | TRBJ1-2 | TRBV7-2 | CASSQDRASGYTF | TGTGCCAGCAGCCAGGACAGGGCCAGTGGCTACACCTTC
. | TRBD1 | TRBJ2-1 | TRBV5-4 | CASSPDRDNEQFF | TGTGCCAGCAGCCCCGACAGGGACAATGAGCAGTTCTTC
medium-sized | . | TRBJ2-2 | TRBV5-4 | CASSLPLAPTGELFF | TGTGCCAGCAGCTTGCCGTTAGCTCCCACCGGGGAGCTGTTTTTT
. | TRBD2 | TRBJ2-7 | TRBV24-1 | CATSEAGGEQYF | TGTGCCACCAGTGAGGCGGGAGGCGAGCAGTACTTC
. | . | TRBJ2-5 | TRBV28 | CASSLSGGEETQYF | TGTGCCAGCAGTTTATCCGGGGGCGAAGAGACCCAGTACTTC
few | . | TRBJ2-4 | TRBV12-3/TRBV12-4 | CASSITDSTNIQYF | TGTGCCAGCAGTATTACCGACTCTACCAACATTCAGTACTTC